The 19 T cell receptor beta chains below all came from one sample that was sequenced in a study of T cells after yellow fever vaccination. TCRdb passed the 5' RACE reads through MiXCR, listing each CDR3 protein once. The table has approximately 550,000 distinct CDR3 sequences, approximately 13% seen once; the top ten hold over 12%. Material: PBMCs, obtained on the day of the yellow fever booster vaccination. The receptor source for this set is a man aged 25-45 years who received the YFV17D yellow fever vaccine.

This clonotype was seen more than once but under ten times. This chain links TRBV25-1 with TRBJ2-1; D is possibly TRBD1 or TRBD2 (5 bases each). Germline CDR1 and CDR2: MGHDK and SYGVNS. There are 13 residues in the CDR3. V gave up 3 bases and J gave up 8 bases, with 11 bases separating them. The CDR3 sequence is CASSDVGRDEQFF. The CDR3 DNA follows: TGTGCCAGCAGTGACGTGGGGCGGGATGAGCAGTTCTTC.

The rearrangement joins TRBV7-9 to TRBJ1-4, with D possibly being TRBD1 (5 bases). CDR1 is SEHNR and CDR2 is FQNEAQ in the germline V gene (reference sequence). The V end was cut by 4 bases, the J end by 8 bases, with 14 bases between. This CDR3 contains 14 residues. Written as DNA, the CDR3 is TGTGCCAGCAGCTCGACAGTAGGAGGGGAAAAACTGTTTTTT. Its translation is CASSSTVGGEKLFF. The full variable domain, in which reference TRBV7-9 and TRBJ1-4 provide the parts outside the CDR3, is DTGVSQNPRHKITKRGQNVTFRCDPISEHNRLYWYRQTLGQGPEFLTYFQNEAQLEKSRLLSDRFSAERPKGSFSTLEIQRTEQGDSAMYLCASSSTVGGEKLFFGSGTQLSVL.

This clonotype showed up just a few times. The chain uses TRBV20-1 and TRBJ2-5, with 14 positions matching TRBD2. Germline V gene data show CDR1 as DFQATT and CDR2 as SNEGSKA (reference sequence). The CDR3 extends over 15 amino acids. Unmatched junction bases numbered 10, after V lost 6 bases and J lost 7 bases. The CDR3, as DNA: TGCAGTGCAACCCCCGGGACTAGCGGGAGAGTGACCCAGTACTTC. The encoded protein is CSATPGTSGRVTQYF.

This chain joins TRBV19 and TRBJ2-2; tentatively, D is TRBD1 (6 bases). CDR1 is LNHDA, CDR2 SQIVND, per germline (reference sequence). V dropped 5 bases and J dropped 1 base, with 11 bases sitting between them. The CDR3 is 15 residues long. The CDR3 sequence is CASSGPGQNTGELFF. Written as DNA, the CDR3 is TGTGCCAGTAGTGGACCGGGACAGAACACCGGGGAGCTGTTTTTT.

The chain employs TRBV7-2 and TRBJ2-1; 7 bases line up with TRBD2. Germline lookup yields CDR1 SGHTA and CDR2 FQGNSA. This CDR3 has 15 residues. The V gene end was trimmed by 2 bases and the J gene end by 4 bases; junction bases not matched to a gene: 5. The CDR3 loop is CASSLMLAEYNEQFF. DNA for the CDR3: TGTGCCAGCAGCTTAATGCTAGCGGAATACAATGAGCAGTTCTTC.

This clonotype was recorded at least ten times. This sequence joins TRBV27 and TRBJ2-7; TRBD1 matches at 9 bases. There are 14 residues in the CDR3. The ends lost 5 bases at V and 5 bases at J; junction bases unmatched: 7. Per the germline V gene, CDR1 is MNHEY and CDR2 is SMNVEV (reference sequence). The CDR3 region has the DNA TGTGCCAGCAGTGAACCGGGGACAGGGCACGAGCAGTACTTC. Its translation is CASSEPGTGHEQYF.

As to this clonotype: At one end the junction does not follow the germline gene, possibly because of a read error. The CDR3 loop is CASSVAKQETQYF. Here the CDR3 DNA reads TGTGCCAGCAGCGTAGCCAAGCAAGAGACCCAGTACTTC. The genes are TRBV7-2 and TRBJ2-5; D ambiguous. The CDR3 totals 13 residues. The germline gives CDR1 SGHTA, CDR2 FQGNSA.

This clonotype was detected a few times. The junction departs from germline at one end; a sequencing error may be responsible. The chain is built from TRBV10-3 and TRBJ2-1; D may match TRBD1 or TRBD2 (6 bases each). The V gene's germline CDR1 is ENHRY and CDR2 SYGVKD. This CDR3 spans 11 amino acids. CDR3 sequence reads: CAISESGGPAF. In DNA form, the CDR3 reads TGTGCCATCAGTGAGTCAGGGGGGCCCGCCTTC.

This clonotype was seen repeatedly, ten times or more. The J gene is TRBJ2-1, the V gene TRBV20-1; no clear D. Germline V CDR1 and CDR2: DFQATT, SNEGSKA (reference sequence). CDR3 length equals 14 residues. Trimming shortened V by 5 bases and J by 7 bases, and 18 bases separated the two germline ends. DNA for the CDR3: TGCAGTGCTCTCCAGCCGAAGAATATGAATGAGCAGTTCTTC. The encoded protein is CSALQPKNMNEQFF.

DNA for the CDR3: TGTGCCAGCAGCTTCCGGGACAGGGCCTACGAGCAGTACTTC. Amino acid sequence: CASSFRDRAYEQYF. This chain connects TRBV7-2 to TRBJ2-7, with TRBD1 identical over 9 bases. Germline V CDR1 and CDR2: SGHTA, FQGNSA. V gave up 3 bases and J gave up 2 bases; unmatched junction bases: 2. The CDR3 extends over 14 amino acids.

This chain connects TRBV5-1 to TRBJ2-7, with TRBD2 matching over 9 bases. The germline CDR1 and CDR2 sequences are SGHRS and YFSETQ. V trimming: 0 bases; J trimming: 7 bases; junction bases outside the gene matches: 8. This CDR3 is built from 15 residues. CDR3 residues: CASSLAAGGTGEQYF. The CDR3 DNA reads TGCGCCAGCAGCTTGGCAGCGGGAGGAACCGGAGAGCAGTACTTC. Drawing the rest from reference TRBV5-1 and TRBJ2-7, the complete variable domain is KAGVTQTPRYLIKTRGQQVTLSCSPISGHRSVSWYQQTPGQGLQFLFEYFSETQRNKGNFPGRFSGRQFSNSRSEMNVSTLELGDSALYLCASSLAAGGTGEQYFGPGTRLTVT.

This chain uses TRBV6-6 with TRBJ2-1; either TRBD1 or TRBD2 may fit D (5 bases each). V was trimmed by 2 bases and J by 12 bases, leaving 8 bases between them. There are 11 residues in the CDR3. CDR1 and CDR2 from the germline V gene are MNHNY and SVGAGI (reference sequence). CDR3 sequence: CASSYEGRQFF. The CDR3 region has the DNA TGTGCCAGCAGTTACGAGGGGCGGCAGTTCTTC.

This clonotype was detected a few times. The V gene is TRBV20-1, the J gene TRBJ2-3; TRBD1 aligns across 7 bases. The length of the CDR3 is 16 residues. The junction had 7 bases not matched to a gene; V was cut back by 1 base and J by 0 bases. The V gene's germline CDR1 is DFQATT and CDR2 SNEGSKA (reference sequence). CDR3 coding DNA: TGCAGTGCTAGAGTTGGGACAGCCAAAAGCACAGATACGCAGTATTTT. Encoded protein: CSARVGTAKSTDTQYF.

This clonotype has a handful of counts. The V gene is TRBV6-5, the J gene TRBJ2-7, with 8 bases aligning to TRBD2. This CDR3 contains 14 residues. CDR1 and CDR2 from the germline V gene are MNHEY and SVGAGI. The V gene end was trimmed by 6 bases and the J gene end by 0 bases; junction bases not matched to a gene: 4. The CDR3 here is CASRLAGRSYEQYF. CDR3 DNA: TGTGCCAGCAGGTTAGCGGGGCGCTCCTACGAGCAGTACTTC.

A few counts support this clonotype. The genes are TRBV12-3 or TRBV12-4 and TRBJ1-6; no reliable D call. This CDR3 comprises 15 residues. Deletions cut 8 bases from V and 0 bases from J, with 11 bases between. The DNA of the CDR3 is TGTGCCAGCGGTACTGGGGACTCCTATAATTCACCCCTCCACTTT. It yields the protein CASGTGDSYNSPLHF.

The chain links TRBV5-6 to TRBJ2-1; weak D call: TRBD1 (6 bases). The CDR3 extends over 16 amino acids. The germline CDR1 and CDR2 sequences are SGHDT and YYEEEE. Between the trimmed V and J ends, which lost 1 base and 7 bases, there was a span of 18 bases. The DNA for the CDR3 is TGTGCCAGCAGCTTGTCTGTCATGTCGAGGGGGAATGAGCAGTTCTTC. Encoded protein: CASSLSVMSRGNEQFF.

V is TRBV14 and J is TRBJ2-2; D is possibly TRBD1 or TRBD2 (5 bases each). The germline V gene encodes CDR1 SGHDN and CDR2 FVKESK. V lost 5 bases and J 5 bases, leaving 15 bases between the germline ends. This CDR3 has 15 residues. In nucleotides, the CDR3 is TGTGCCAGCAGCGTGCAGAGGGGTACAACCGGGGAGCTGTTTTTT. It is translated as CASSVQRGTTGELFF.

This clonotype has only a few counts. The chain couples TRBV7-2 to TRBJ2-7, with a possible D match to TRBD1 (6 bases). CDR1 and CDR2 (germline): SGHTA, FQGNSA. V lost 3 bases, J lost 2 bases, and 14 bases lay in between. There are 15 residues in the CDR3. This CDR3 is CASSFTGIPTYEQYF. The CDR3 region has the DNA TGTGCCAGCAGCTTTACAGGGATCCCTACCTACGAGCAGTACTTC.

V and J are TRBV6-2 or TRBV6-3 and TRBJ2-7; 8 positions agree with TRBD2. The CDR3 is 20 residues long. The germline V gene has CDR1 MNHEY and CDR2 SVGEGT. Unmatched junction bases numbered 25, after V lost 6 bases and J lost 3 bases. CDR3: CASSSPEWASGWQTHYEQYF. For the CDR3, the DNA is TGTGCCAGCAGCTCACCCGAGTGGGCTAGCGGGTGGCAAACCCACTACGAGCAGTACTTC.